These 7 T cell receptor beta chains originate from one sample sequenced in a study of cytomegalovirus exposure and HLA in healthy donors. A multiplex PCR was run with 60 Vbeta primers and 13 Jbeta primers. Generated by immunoSEQ multiplex PCR, the TCRdb table keeps only in-frame clones and is missing some. The profile covers 120,000 or so clones, with 80% appearing a single time and 1% taken by the ten largest. Input material: PBMCs. The receptors originated from a man aged 40-49 years in good health and CMV-seronegative.

V is TRBV18 and J is TRBJ1-5, with D tentatively TRBD1 (5 bases). V was shortened by 3 bases and J by 3 bases, with 18 bases between the two germline ends. The CDR3 extends over 17 amino acids. CDR1 and CDR2 from the germline V gene are KGHSH and LQKENI. As DNA, the CDR3 is TGTGCCAGCTCACCCGACCAGGGCGACGACCCCAATCAGCCCCAGCATTTT. Translating gives CASSPDQGDDPNQPQHF. Full variable domain (remainder filled in from reference TRBV18 and TRBJ1-5): NAGVMQNPRHLVRRRGQEARLRCSPMKGHSHVYWYRQLPEEGLKFMVYLQKENIIDESGMPKERFSAEFPKEGPSILRIQQVVRGDSAAYFCASSPDQGDDPNQPQHFGDGTRLSIL.

This chain links TRBV28 with TRBJ1-2; the match to TRBD1 covers 9 bases. Germline V gene lookup returns CDR1 MDHEN and CDR2 SYDVKM. The trim removed 8 bases at V and 7 bases at J, leaving 14 bases unmatched. The length of the CDR3 is 15 residues. CDR3 sequence: CASRSPGQGTSGYTF. The DNA of the CDR3 is TGTGCCAGCCGCTCCCCGGGACAGGGTACCAGTGGCTACACCTTC.

The gene calls are TRBV27 and TRBJ1-1; possible D gene TRBD1, 5 bases. V was shortened by 0 bases and J by 1 base, with 12 bases between the two germline ends. Germline V CDR1 and CDR2: MNHEY, SMNVEV (reference sequence). The CDR3 totals 16 residues. In DNA, the CDR3 is TGTGCCAGCAGTTTATCCGGTGGACAACCGAACACTGAAGCTTTCTTT. Protein: CASSLSGGQPNTEAFF.

This chain joins TRBV5-1 and TRBJ2-3; TRBD2 matches at 8 bases. This CDR3 region has 14 residues. Unmatched junction bases numbered 5, after V lost 4 bases and J lost 4 bases. CDR1 is SGHRS, CDR2 YFSETQ, per germline. In DNA, the CDR3 is TGCGCCAGCAGCCCGTTCGGGGGGGCAGATACGCAGTATTTT. Protein product: CASSPFGGADTQYF.

The chain joins TRBV7-2 to TRBJ2-7; 7 bases are shared with TRBD1. Germline values: CDR1 SGHTA, CDR2 FQGNSA. Trimming removed 6 bases from V and 9 bases from J; junction bases left unmatched: 11. CDR3 length: 13 residues. CDR3 region: CASSPRTPGGQYF. CDR3 sequence (DNA): TGTGCCAGCAGTCCAAGGACCCCAGGGGGGCAGTACTTC.

The chain combines TRBV2 with TRBJ2-7; TRBD2 matches at 10 bases. This CDR3 spans 17 amino acids. V trimming: 4 bases; J trimming: 0 bases; junction bases outside the gene matches: 9. Germline V gene data show CDR1 as SNHLY and CDR2 as FYNNEI. The CDR3 loop reads CASSVFTSGDLSYEQYF. The CDR3, as DNA: TGTGCCAGCAGTGTATTCACTAGCGGGGATCTCTCCTACGAGCAGTACTTC.

The V call is TRBV29-1, the J call TRBJ2-7; 12 bases are shared with TRBD2. CDR3 length: 14 residues. J lost 7 bases, V lost 5 bases, and 9 bases had no gene match. Germline V gives CDR1 SQVTM, CDR2 ANQGSEA. The CDR3 is CSVPSTSGSLEQYF. DNA of the CDR3: TGCAGCGTTCCCTCGACTAGCGGGAGTTTGGAGCAGTACTTC.